This T cell receptor beta chain was retrieved from a study of vaccination effects on CD4 cells after COVID-19 (dated by TCRdb to between 2022 and 2023). About the study as a whole: In the ViraFEST assay, PBMC were stimulated with viral peptide pools, and TCR sequencing was then used to find antigen-specific CD4+ T cell clonotypes based on their expansion. Across the study, the median time from the second dose to post-vaccine sampling was 72 days (range 14 to 241). About 2 million PBMC per well were cultured in IMDM with around 5% human AB serum, roughly 10 IU/ml IL-2 and gentamicin, plus 10 ug/ml peptides. SARS-CoV-2 spike-specific CD4+ TCR repertoires were compared before and after mRNA vaccination in COVID-19 convalescent patients and in infection-naive vaccine recipients. The full study included some eleven COVID-19 convalescent patients and a few SARS-CoV-2-naive healthy vaccine recipients. The Oncomine TCR Beta short-read assay on an Illumina iSeq 100 was used to sequence cultures from other donors in the study. Broad study findings and their caveats: In healthy vaccine recipients, vaccine-induced clones were almost all SARS-CoV-2 mono-reactive, with only 1 of 255 being cross-reactive with common cold coronaviruses. At late post-vaccination timepoints, both infection-induced and vaccine-induced clones showed marked clonal contraction, consistent with waning T cell responses. Limitations of the study were the small number of convalescent patients and the absence of early post-infection timepoints.

After about 10 days of culture, CD4+ T cells were isolated with the EasySep CD4+ T cell isolation kit. Each participant got two doses of an mRNA SARS-CoV-2 vaccine, either BNT162b2 or mRNA-1273. The absence of prior SARS-CoV-2 infection in healthy vaccine recipients was confirmed by negative nucleocapsid antibodies before and after vaccination. Half of the culture medium was replaced with fresh IL-2-containing medium on days 3 and 7. Unless otherwise noted, each peptide stimulation condition was cultured in triplicate wells. PBMC were separated from whole blood using Ficoll-Paque Plus gradient centrifugation and were then either cryopreserved at -140C or used fresh. The QIAamp micro DNA kit was used to extract genomic DNA from the cultured CD4+ T cells. In its sample, this clone was seen once. It has no known antigen specificity. No qualities accompany the bases; no much larger clone lies one base away.

Trimming takes 6 bases from V and 8 bases from J, and the germline ends sit 13 bases apart. Spanning cysteine to phenylalanine, the CDR3 consists of 11 amino acids. The only DNA kept is the CDR3, 33 bases in frame from the first base. The germline V gene (reference sequence) yields DFQATT for CDR1 and SNEGSKA for CDR2. The library was built by means of the immunoSEQ multiplex PCR assay. DNA from the cultured and isolated CD4+ T cells underwent TCR beta CDR3 sequencing. As for the authors' bioinformatics: Non-productive TCR sequences were removed, reads were trimmed to the CDR3 region, and CDR3s of at least 7 amino acids were retained. Antigen-specific clonotypes were identified using the MANAFEST web app by comparison of expansion in peptide wells against reference cultures. Positive clones required FDR<0.05 expansion versus reference and all other wells, odds ratio above 5, and frequency above 0.1% in two replicate wells. A clonotype was called cross-reactive if it was significantly expanded both in SARS-CoV-2 spike wells and in at least one common cold coronavirus spike condition. CDR3 similarity was assessed by Levenshtein distance using the stringdist R package, and unrooted trees were constructed with ape in R 3.6.1. TCRdb limited this immuneACCESS table to in-frame rearrangements with V and J called. A share of clones is missing; checked studies link under half to unresolved V genes, and the rest is unexplained. V and J calls and clone size come straight from that table; D and trimming were deduced from the DNA. In this sample the table shows about 73,000 clones, 65% to 80% of which occur a single time. The leading ten clones occupy roughly 2% of the sample.

The input for sequencing was CD4+ T cells from PBMCs cultured without peptide, taken after COVID-19 vaccination. The TCR was taken from a human donor who received a COVID-19 vaccine. Recombination linked TRBV20-1 to TRBJ1-1; the D segment could be TRBD1, given 5 matching bases. The DNA sequence is TGCAGTGCCAAAGACAGCTACGAAGCTTTCTTT. This translates into CSAKDSYEAFF.